The clone carrying this T cell receptor beta chain was seen a handful of times. What it binds is unknown. The CDR3 runs to 14 residues. V was trimmed by 4 bases and J by 2 bases, leaving 12 bases between them. CDR1 and CDR2 (germline): SGHKS, YYEKEE (reference sequence). This record belongs to a study of TIL therapy for anti-PD-1-resistant metastatic lung cancer. Turning to the study itself: Progressing patients received lymphodepletion, expanded TIL infusion and IL-2. Median patient age was about 50, ranging about 35-80 years. Whole-study findings and limits: Treatment-naive, never-smoker and oncogene-addicted patients were overrepresented in this highly selected cohort.

Stated time point: pre-treatment sample, taken before nivolumab and TIL therapy. This was the immunoSEQ v3 assay. Each library reached some 2.1 million read pairs, or about 5-6.5 million at deep level. Sequencing used immunoSEQ multiplex PCR; TCRdb keeps in-frame clones, though not all of them. The sample contains some 57,000 clones, roughly 87% of which appear only once. The source of this sequence is a person aged 30 to 80 with non-small cell lung cancer. V usage is TRBV5-5 and J usage is TRBJ1-1; D not resolved. Here the sequenced sample was blood, taken at baseline. The CDR3: CASSGQAHNTEAFF. The CDR3 DNA sequence: TGTGCCAGCAGCGGTCAGGCGCATAACACTGAAGCTTTCTTT.